This TCR beta chain was observed in a study of Graves' ophthalmopathy and Graves' hyperthyroidism. Scientists amplified the TCR beta CDR3 regions from RNA transcripts. First-round RT-PCR employed HTBI primers, with a second-round multiplex PCR after it. One entry per CDR3 protein, called by TCRdb with MiXCR from the multiplex PCR reads. The sample holds 900,000 to 1,200,000 distinct CDR3 sequences, 35% to 45% seen once. Study results and limitations: Appearing in blood as well were most expanded thyroid clonotypes above 0.001 frequency.

Concerning this clonotype: What it binds is unknown.

Each hyperthyroidism patient was newly diagnosed, with under 2 months' duration, and aged 18 to 65. Ineligible for inclusion were patients with other autoimmune diseases, uncontrolled infections, pregnancy or lactation. The CDR3 spans 15 residues. From germline, CDR1 is LNHNV and CDR2 YYDKDF (reference sequence). The ends lost 3 bases at V and 4 bases at J; junction bases unmatched: 7. Source material: peripheral blood or thyroid tissue (not recorded which). This rearrangement joins TRBV15 to TRBJ2-5, with 8 nucleotides matching TRBD1. This clonotype originated in an adult man with Graves' hyperthyroidism. Here the CDR3 DNA reads TGTGCCACCAGCAGGGACGGACAGGGAGGAGAGACCCAGTACTTC. Translating gives CATSRDGQGGETQYF.